The TCR beta chain under discussion was sequenced for a study of blood T cell repertoires in COVID-19. How the authors handled the data: How many nucleated cells were present was estimated from reference gene primer amplification. The assay was immunoSEQ multiplex PCR, and TCRdb's table has in-frame clones only and misses some. V, J and clone size were drawn from that table, and D and trimming were deduced from the DNA. The data contain approximately 44,000 clones, approximately 92% of them singletons. Seattle's enrolled individuals joined amid active infection and were then monitored longitudinally. CDR3 length: 14 amino acids. Germline CDR1 and CDR2: LNHDA and SQIVND (reference sequence). V lost 4 bases and J 1 base, leaving 10 bases between the germline ends.

The sequence came from a man aged 50 or older with COVID-19, enrolled during active disease. The sequenced sample was peripheral blood. The chain combines TRBV19 with TRBJ1-1; D possibly corresponds to TRBD1 (5 bases). This CDR3 reads CASSTDRENTEAFF. The CDR3 coding sequence is TGTGCCAGTAGTACCGACAGAGAGAACACTGAAGCTTTCTTT. The full variable domain, in which reference TRBV19 and TRBJ1-1 provide the parts outside the CDR3, is DGGITQSPKYLFRKEGQNVTLSCEQNLNHDAMYWYRQDPGQGLRLIYYSQIVNDFQKGDIAEGYSVSREKKESFPLTVTSAQKNPTAFYLCASSTDRENTEAFFGQGTRLTVV.